This T cell receptor beta chain comes out of a study of blood T cell repertoires in COVID-19. As processed by the authors: It was from reference gene primer amplification that nucleated cell counts were estimated. Generated by immunoSEQ multiplex PCR, the TCRdb table keeps only in-frame clones and is missing some. V, J and clone size reflect that table, while D and trimming were determined from the DNA. The sample has about 82,000 clones; approximately 86% are singletons. Germline CDR1 and CDR2: LNHDA and SQIVND (reference sequence). The CDR3 spans 13 residues. Trimming removed 5 bases from V and 2 bases from J, with 9 bases in between.

V and J are TRBV19 and TRBJ1-2; D perhaps matches TRBD1 (6 bases). The receptor was derived from a man aged 80 or over with active or convalescent COVID-19. The material sequenced was peripheral blood. The CDR3 reads CASSPGQNYGYTF. The CDR3 region has the DNA TGTGCCAGTAGTCCCGGACAGAACTATGGCTACACCTTC.